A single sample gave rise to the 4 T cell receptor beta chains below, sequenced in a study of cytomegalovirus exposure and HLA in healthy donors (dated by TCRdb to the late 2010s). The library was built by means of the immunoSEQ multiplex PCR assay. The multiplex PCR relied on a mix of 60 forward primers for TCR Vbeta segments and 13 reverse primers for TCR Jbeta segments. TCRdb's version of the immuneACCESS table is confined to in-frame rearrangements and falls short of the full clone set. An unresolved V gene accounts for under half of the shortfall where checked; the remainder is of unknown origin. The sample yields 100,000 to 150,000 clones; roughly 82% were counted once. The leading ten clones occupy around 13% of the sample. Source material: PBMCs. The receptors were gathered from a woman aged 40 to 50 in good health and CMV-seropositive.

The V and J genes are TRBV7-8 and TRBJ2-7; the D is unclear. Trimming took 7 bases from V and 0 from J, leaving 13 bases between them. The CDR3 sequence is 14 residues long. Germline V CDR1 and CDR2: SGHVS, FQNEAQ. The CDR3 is CASTPLRVSYEQYF. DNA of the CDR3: TGTGCCAGCACCCCCCTGAGAGTCTCCTACGAGCAGTACTTC.

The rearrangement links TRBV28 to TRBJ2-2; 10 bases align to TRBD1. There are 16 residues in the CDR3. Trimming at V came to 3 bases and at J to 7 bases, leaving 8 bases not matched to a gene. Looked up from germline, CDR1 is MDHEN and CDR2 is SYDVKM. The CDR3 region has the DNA TGTGCCAGCAGTTTTCCGGGGACAGGGGTAAACGGGGAGCTGTTTTTT. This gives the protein CASSFPGTGVNGELFF.

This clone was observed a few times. As DNA, the CDR3 is TGTGCCAGCACCCCGACAGGGGGTTTAGGGGAGCAGTACTTC. Amino acid sequence: CASTPTGGLGEQYF. The V call is TRBV10-3, the J call TRBJ2-7; 9 nucleotides match TRBD1. The V gene's germline CDR1 is ENHRY and CDR2 SYGVKD. This CDR3 has 14 residues. The junction had 14 bases not matched to a gene; V was cut back by 10 bases and J by 7 bases.

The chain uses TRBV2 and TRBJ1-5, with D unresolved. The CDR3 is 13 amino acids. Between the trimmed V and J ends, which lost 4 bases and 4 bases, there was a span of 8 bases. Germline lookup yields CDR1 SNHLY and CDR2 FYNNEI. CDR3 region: CASSAGTNQPQHF. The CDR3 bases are TGTGCCAGCAGTGCAGGCACTAATCAGCCCCAGCATTTT.